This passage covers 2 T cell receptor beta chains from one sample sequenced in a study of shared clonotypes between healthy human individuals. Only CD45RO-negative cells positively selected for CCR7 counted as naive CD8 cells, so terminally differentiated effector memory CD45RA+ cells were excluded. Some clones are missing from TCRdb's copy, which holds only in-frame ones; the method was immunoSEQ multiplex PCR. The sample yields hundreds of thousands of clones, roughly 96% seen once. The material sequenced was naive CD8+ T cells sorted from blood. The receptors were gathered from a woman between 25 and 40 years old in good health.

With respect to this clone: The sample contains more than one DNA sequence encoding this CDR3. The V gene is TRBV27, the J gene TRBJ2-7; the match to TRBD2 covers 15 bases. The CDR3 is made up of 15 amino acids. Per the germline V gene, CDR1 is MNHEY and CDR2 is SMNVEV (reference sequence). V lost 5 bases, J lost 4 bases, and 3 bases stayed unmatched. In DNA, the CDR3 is TGTGCCAGCAGTCCGGGGACTAGCGGGAGGTACGAGCAGTACTTC. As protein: CASSPGTSGRYEQYF.

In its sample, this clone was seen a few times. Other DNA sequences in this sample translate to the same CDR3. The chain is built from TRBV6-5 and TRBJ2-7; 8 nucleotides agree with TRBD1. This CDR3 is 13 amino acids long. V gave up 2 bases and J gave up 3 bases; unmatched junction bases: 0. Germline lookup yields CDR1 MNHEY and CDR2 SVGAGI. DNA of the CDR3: TGTGCCAGCAGTTACGGGACAGGCTACGAGCAGTACTTC. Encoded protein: CASSYGTGYEQYF.